Listed below are T cell receptor beta chains from one sample, sequenced in a study of spatial heterogeneity in lung cancer. TCRdb ran MiXCR on the 5' RACE reads and lists one entry per CDR3 protein. The sample contains about 13,000 distinct CDR3 sequences, under 7% of which appear only once. The specimen was lung tumor tissue, collected at surgery. These receptors all stem from a female donor with early-stage non-small cell lung cancer. Each CDR3 is given with its conserved first and last residue. The order of the fields is D gene, V gene, J gene, clone size, CDR3 DNA, CDR3 protein. The D gene is left open where the match is weak. The size of a clone is reported for some rows only, either as once, few or many, or as a class for expanded clones.

d_gene: NA; v_gene: TRBV7-6; j_gene: TRBJ1-6; abundance: many; CDR3nt: TGTGCCAGCAGCGTACTAGGGAATTCACCCCTCCACTTT; CDR3aa: CASSVLGNSPLHF
d_gene: NA; v_gene: TRBV4-2; j_gene: TRBJ1-5; abundance: many; CDR3nt: TGTGCCAGCAGCCTACGACGGGGAGGCCAGCCCCAGCATTTT; CDR3aa: CASSLRRGGQPQHF
d_gene: TRBD1; v_gene: TRBV9; j_gene: TRBJ1-1; abundance: many; CDR3nt: TGTGCCAGCAGCGTGTCGGGACAGGGGCGATCCATGAACACTGAAGCTTTCTTT; CDR3aa: CASSVSGQGRSMNTEAFF
d_gene: NA; v_gene: TRBV5-1; j_gene: TRBJ2-1; abundance: medium-sized; CDR3nt: TGCGCCAGCAGCTTCTCGGGGGACCTCTACAATGAGCAGTTCTTC; CDR3aa: CASSFSGDLYNEQFF
d_gene: TRBD1; v_gene: TRBV2; j_gene: TRBJ1-5; abundance: medium-sized; CDR3nt: TGTGCCAGCAAGGGACAGGGAATTCGTCAGCCCCAGCATTTT; CDR3aa: CASKGQGIRQPQHF
d_gene: TRBD2; v_gene: TRBV7-3; j_gene: TRBJ2-1; abundance: many; CDR3nt: TGTGCCAGCAGCCCTCGCGGTTCGGGGGGGCGCTCCTACAATGAGCAGTTCTTC; CDR3aa: CASSPRGSGGRSYNEQFF
d_gene: NA; v_gene: TRBV6-5; j_gene: TRBJ1-1; abundance: many; CDR3nt: TGTGCCAGCATCCGGAGCTATATGAACACTGAAGCTTTCTTT; CDR3aa: CASIRSYMNTEAFF
d_gene: NA; v_gene: TRBV5-1; j_gene: TRBJ2-2; abundance: medium-sized; CDR3nt: TGCGCCAGCAGCCCCTACACCGGGGAGCTGTTTTTT; CDR3aa: CASSPYTGELFF
d_gene: TRBD2; v_gene: TRBV29-1; j_gene: TRBJ2-1; abundance: many; CDR3nt: TGCAGCGTTGATGGTGGAAGCGGGGGGGCAACTAATGAGCAGTTCTTC; CDR3aa: CSVDGGSGGATNEQFF
d_gene: NA; v_gene: TRBV12-3/TRBV12-4; j_gene: TRBJ1-1; abundance: few; CDR3nt: TGTGCCAGCAGTTTTCACAGGGACGAAGGGGCTTTCTTT; CDR3aa: CASSFHRDEGAFF
d_gene: NA; v_gene: TRBV11-2; j_gene: TRBJ1-6; abundance: many; CDR3nt: TGTGCCAGCAGGGGCGGGACCATTTCACCCCTCCACTTT; CDR3aa: CASRGGTISPLHF
d_gene: TRBD2; v_gene: TRBV4-2; j_gene: TRBJ2-1; abundance: many; CDR3nt: TGTGCCAGCAGAAGGAGCGGGGGGCCCTACAATGAGCAGTTCTTC; CDR3aa: CASRRSGGPYNEQFF
d_gene: NA; v_gene: TRBV5-1; j_gene: TRBJ1-1; abundance: medium-sized; CDR3nt: TGCGCCAGCAGCTTGGGTCCTGGGAACACTGAAGCTTTCTTT; CDR3aa: CASSLGPGNTEAFF
d_gene: NA; v_gene: TRBV6-2/TRBV6-3; j_gene: TRBJ1-1; abundance: medium-sized; CDR3nt: TGTGCCAGCAGGGACGGTAACACTGAAGCTTTCTTT; CDR3aa: CASRDGNTEAFF
d_gene: TRBD2; v_gene: TRBV10-3; j_gene: TRBJ2-3; abundance: many; CDR3nt: TGTGCCATCAGTGAGGGGGGACTAGGGACCTTCGCCTATACGCAGTATTTT; CDR3aa: CAISEGGLGTFAYTQYF
d_gene: TRBD2; v_gene: TRBV5-6; j_gene: TRBJ2-5; abundance: many; CDR3nt: TGTGCCAGCAGCTACCGACTAGCGGGGGGGCTAGAGACCCAGTACTTC; CDR3aa: CASSYRLAGGLETQYF
d_gene: NA; v_gene: TRBV6-5; j_gene: TRBJ1-4; abundance: many; CDR3nt: TGTGCCAGCAGTCACTACAGGGACGCAACTAATGAAAAACTGTTTTTT; CDR3aa: CASSHYRDATNEKLFF
d_gene: NA; v_gene: TRBV29-1; j_gene: TRBJ1-1; abundance: many; CDR3nt: TGCAGCGCCCTGGAAGGGTACACTGAAGCTTTCTTT; CDR3aa: CSALEGYTEAFF
d_gene: TRBD1; v_gene: TRBV29-1; j_gene: TRBJ1-1; abundance: few; CDR3nt: TGCAGCGTCCGCCCTTACAGGGGAATAACTGAAGCTTTCTTT; CDR3aa: CSVRPYRGITEAFF
d_gene: NA; v_gene: TRBV5-1; j_gene: TRBJ1-1; abundance: many; CDR3nt: TGCGCCAGCAGCTGGGACTCAAGGAACACTGAAGCTTTCTTT; CDR3aa: CASSWDSRNTEAFF
d_gene: NA; v_gene: TRBV6-6; j_gene: TRBJ1-1; abundance: many; CDR3nt: TGTGCCAGCAGTTCCCGGGGAGCAGAAGCTTTCTTT; CDR3aa: CASSSRGAEAFF
d_gene: TRBD2; v_gene: TRBV12-3/TRBV12-4; j_gene: TRBJ2-7; abundance: many; CDR3nt: TGTGCCAGCAGTTTCTCCGGGACTAGCGGGGGGGCGTTTCTGTTC; CDR3aa: CASSFSGTSGGAFLF
d_gene: TRBD1; v_gene: TRBV13; j_gene: TRBJ2-4; abundance: many; CDR3nt: TGTGCCAGCAGCCTAGGACAGGGACCGATAGCCAAAAACATTCAGTACTTC; CDR3aa: CASSLGQGPIAKNIQYF
d_gene: NA; v_gene: TRBV20-1; j_gene: TRBJ2-5; abundance: many; CDR3nt: TGCAGTGCTATGAGCCAAGAGACCCAGTACTTC; CDR3aa: CSAMSQETQYF
d_gene: NA; v_gene: TRBV7-2; j_gene: TRBJ2-4; abundance: many; CDR3nt: TGTGCCAGCAGCACTCAGCCGACTTTAGCCAAAAACATTCAGTACTTC; CDR3aa: CASSTQPTLAKNIQYF
d_gene: NA; v_gene: TRBV2; j_gene: TRBJ1-4; abundance: many; CDR3nt: TGTGCCAGCAGGCCCCCAGGGGCAACTAATGAAAAACTGTTTTTT; CDR3aa: CASRPPGATNEKLFF
d_gene: NA; v_gene: TRBV3-1; j_gene: TRBJ1-1; abundance: many; CDR3nt: TGTGCCAGCAGCCAAGTTGGGGGTAGAACTGAAGCTTTCTTT; CDR3aa: CASSQVGGRTEAFF
d_gene: TRBD2; v_gene: TRBV6-5; j_gene: TRBJ2-7; abundance: medium-sized; CDR3nt: TGTGCCAGCAACCCGGTCATGGGGGGGTACGAGCAGTACTTC; CDR3aa: CASNPVMGGYEQYF
d_gene: NA; v_gene: TRBV4-2; j_gene: TRBJ2-1; abundance: NA; CDR3nt: TGTGCCAGCAGCCAAGATCGGGGGACGGTCTACAATGAGCAGTTCTTC; CDR3aa: CASSQDRGTVYNEQFF
d_gene: NA; v_gene: TRBV20-1; j_gene: TRBJ1-5; abundance: many; CDR3nt: TGCAGTGCTAGCGACGGGACACAACGGCATCAGCCCCAGCATTTT; CDR3aa: CSASDGTQRHQPQHF
d_gene: TRBD1; v_gene: TRBV24-1; j_gene: TRBJ1-2; abundance: medium-sized; CDR3nt: TGTGCCACCAGTGGACAGGGTCGTGGCTACACCTTC; CDR3aa: CATSGQGRGYTF
d_gene: NA; v_gene: TRBV5-4; j_gene: TRBJ2-7; abundance: NA; CDR3nt: TGTGCCAGCAGCTACGGACATTACGAGCAGTACTTC; CDR3aa: CASSYGHYEQYF
d_gene: NA; v_gene: TRBV7-8; j_gene: TRBJ1-1; abundance: few; CDR3nt: TGTGCCAGCAGCTTAGACGGGGGGCAGACTGAAGCTTTCTTT; CDR3aa: CASSLDGGQTEAFF
d_gene: TRBD1; v_gene: TRBV20-1; j_gene: TRBJ1-2; abundance: many; CDR3nt: TGCAGTGCTAGCGTCGGACAGGGAGACTATGGCTACACCTTC; CDR3aa: CSASVGQGDYGYTF
d_gene: NA; v_gene: TRBV2; j_gene: TRBJ1-2; abundance: many; CDR3nt: TGTGCCAGCAGAGGTGCTTATGGCTACACCTTC; CDR3aa: CASRGAYGYTF
d_gene: TRBD1; v_gene: TRBV5-4; j_gene: TRBJ2-7; abundance: many; CDR3nt: TGTGCCAGCAGCTTGTACAGGGGGTCCTACGAGCAGTACTTC; CDR3aa: CASSLYRGSYEQYF
d_gene: TRBD2; v_gene: TRBV10-3; j_gene: TRBJ2-6; abundance: many; CDR3nt: TGTGCCATCAGTGAGCTTCTCCTAGCGGGGGGTACCTCTGGGGCCAACGTCCTGACTTTC; CDR3aa: CAISELLLAGGTSGANVLTF